The entry below describes one TCR beta chain. The antigen is unknown. PCR was performed using 60 Vbeta and 13 Jbeta primers. Profiled with immunoSEQ multiplex PCR; TCRdb holds only in-frame clones, not every one. Of some 150,000 clones listed, over 65% are singletons. These data come from a study of cytomegalovirus exposure and HLA in healthy donors. Study-level points and caveats: CMV serostatus was the only recorded immune exposure for donors. Listed as cytomegalovirus-associated were 150 to 200 TCR beta chains. In an earlier analysis, productive rearrangement rates for most beta V segments clustered near 87% or 30%.

V gave up 4 bases and J gave up 0 bases; unmatched junction bases: 7. Germline V gene data show CDR1 as SGHRS and CDR2 as YFSETQ. The CDR3 is made up of 16 amino acids. The chain links TRBV5-1 to TRBJ1-3; 7 positions match TRBD1. The sequence came from a female donor in good health and CMV-seronegative. The sequencing input was PBMCs. CDR3 bases: TGCGCCAGCAGCCTACACGGGACAGACTCTGGAAACACCATATATTTT. Its protein is CASSLHGTDSGNTIYF.